The sequence of this TCR beta chain was determined in a study of control samples from healthy donors and cancer patients. Sequencing used immunoSEQ multiplex PCR; TCRdb keeps in-frame clones, though not all of them. The sample contains 70,000 to 95,000 clones, 87% of which appear only once. In germline, CDR1 is LGHNA, CDR2 YSLEER. V dropped 1 base and J dropped 8 bases, with 17 bases sitting between them. The CDR3 extends over 16 amino acids. The rearrangement uses TRBV4-3 and TRBJ2-2; no clear D gene. Sequenced sample: blood. This clonotype was obtained from a man aged 50 or older in good health. CDR3 sequence: CASSQVGPASPGELFF. CDR3 DNA: TGCGCCAGCAGCCAAGTCGGTCCAGCCTCGCCTGGGGAGCTGTTTTTT.